The present entry profiles one T cell receptor (beta chain) with its context. The entry originates in a study of blood T cell repertoires in COVID-19. Study details: The United States, Italy and Spain were the sources of the acute and convalescent COVID-19 samples. T cells, B-cell-depleted T cells, or PBMCs provided the cDNA or gDNA that served as material.

Per the original methods: Scientists estimated how many nucleated cells there were by amplifying reference gene primers. Produced via immunoSEQ multiplex PCR; TCRdb's table is partial and in-frame only. The V and J calls and clone size are taken from that table; D and trimming were inferred from the DNA. The table records hundreds of thousands of clones, about 88% of them present only once. Germline CDR1 reads SGHTA; CDR2 reads FQGNSA. V lost 5 bases to trimming and J lost 2 bases; unmatched junction nucleotides: 6. The CDR3 has 15 amino acids. This TCR was sampled from a man between 65 and 80 years old with acute or convalescent COVID-19. The sequenced sample was peripheral blood. The chain employs TRBV7-2 and TRBJ2-7; 10 nucleotides align to TRBD1. In DNA, the CDR3 is TGTGCCAGCAGCCCAACCGGGACAGGGGCCTACGAGCAGTACTTC. Protein sequence: CASSPTGTGAYEQYF.